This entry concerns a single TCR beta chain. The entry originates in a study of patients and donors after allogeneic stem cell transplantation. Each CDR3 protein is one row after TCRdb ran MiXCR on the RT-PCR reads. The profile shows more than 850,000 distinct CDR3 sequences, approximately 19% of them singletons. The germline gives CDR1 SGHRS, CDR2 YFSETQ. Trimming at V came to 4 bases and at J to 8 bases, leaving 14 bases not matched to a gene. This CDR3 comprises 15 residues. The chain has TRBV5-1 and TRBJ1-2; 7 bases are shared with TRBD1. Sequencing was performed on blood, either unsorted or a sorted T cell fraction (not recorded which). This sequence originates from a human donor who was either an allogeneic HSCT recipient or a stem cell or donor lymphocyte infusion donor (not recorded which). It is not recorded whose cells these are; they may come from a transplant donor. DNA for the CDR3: TGCGCCAGCAGCGCCCTGACAGGGCGCGTTGGGGGCTACACCTTC. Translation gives CASSALTGRVGGYTF.